The rows below give T cell receptor beta chains drawn from one sample of a study of blood T cell repertoires in COVID-19. Using immunoSEQ multiplex PCR, the repertoire was profiled, and TCRdb retains in-frame clones only, with some absent. This sample yields approximately 250,000 clones, of which 75% to 90% are seen a single time; 3% to 3.5% belongs to the top ten. The sequencing input was PBMCs or T cells enriched from blood (not recorded which). All receptors derive from a woman between 40 and 55 years old who had been exposed to COVID-19. CDR3s include the opening cysteine and the closing phenylalanine or tryptophan. Each record gives: V gene, D gene, clone size, J gene, CDR3 protein, CDR3 DNA. The D gene is left open where the match is weak. The size of a clone is reported for some rows only, either as once, few or many, or as a class for expanded clones.

v_call: TRBV7-2
d_call: TRBD2
clone_size: -
j_call: TRBJ2-3
cdr3_aa: CASSLGASGKGTQYF
cdr3_nt: TGTGCCAGCAGCTTAGGCGCTAGCGGGAAGGGTACGCAGTATTTT

v_call: TRBV2
d_call: -
clone_size: -
j_call: TRBJ2-3
cdr3_aa: CASSVQGLSTDTQYF
cdr3_nt: TGTGCCAGCAGTGTCCAGGGGTTGAGCACAGATACGCAGTATTTT

v_call: TRBV3-1/TRBV3-2
d_call: -
clone_size: -
j_call: TRBJ1-2
cdr3_aa: CASSQGGRIYGYTF
cdr3_nt: TGTGCCAGCAGCCAAGGGGGGCGTATCTATGGCTACACCTTC

v_call: TRBV4-1
d_call: -
clone_size: -
j_call: TRBJ1-5
cdr3_aa: CASSSFSNQPQHF
cdr3_nt: TGCGCCAGCAGCTCTTTTAGCAATCAGCCCCAGCATTTT

v_call: TRBV6-1
d_call: -
clone_size: -
j_call: TRBJ1-6
cdr3_aa: CASSERAGDSPLHF
cdr3_nt: TGTGCCAGCAGTGAAAGGGCAGGGGATTCACCCCTCCACTTT

v_call: TRBV19
d_call: TRBD1
clone_size: -
j_call: TRBJ2-2
cdr3_aa: CASSKTGTGGDANTGELFF
cdr3_nt: TGTGCCAGTAGTAAAACCGGGACAGGGGGCGACGCCAACACCGGGGAGCTGTTTTTT

v_call: TRBV3-1/TRBV3-2
d_call: TRBD1
clone_size: -
j_call: TRBJ1-6
cdr3_aa: CASSQRTGSYNSPLHF
cdr3_nt: TGTGCCAGCAGCCAAAGGACAGGGTCCTATAATTCACCCCTCCACTTT

v_call: TRBV3-1/TRBV3-2
d_call: -
clone_size: -
j_call: TRBJ2-7
cdr3_aa: CASSQVSYEQYF
cdr3_nt: TGTGCCAGCAGCCAAGTGAGTTACGAGCAGTACTTC

v_call: TRBV10-3
d_call: TRBD1
clone_size: -
j_call: TRBJ1-1
cdr3_aa: CAIGTGGQGALMNTEAFF
cdr3_nt: TGTGCCATCGGGACCGGGGGGCAGGGGGCCTTGATGAACACTGAAGCTTTCTTT

v_call: TRBV19
d_call: TRBD1
clone_size: -
j_call: TRBJ1-6
cdr3_aa: CASSLSRQGIGSPLHF
cdr3_nt: TGTGCCAGTAGCCTATCCCGACAGGGGATCGGGTCACCCCTCCACTTT

v_call: TRBV28
d_call: -
clone_size: -
j_call: TRBJ1-1
cdr3_aa: CASSSMNTEAFF
cdr3_nt: TGTGCCAGCAGTTCCATGAACACTGAAGCTTTCTTT

v_call: TRBV6-1
d_call: -
clone_size: -
j_call: TRBJ1-1
cdr3_aa: CASSEFQGLAEAFF
cdr3_nt: TGTGCCAGCAGTGAATTCCAGGGGCTGGCTGAAGCTTTCTTT

v_call: TRBV29-1
d_call: -
clone_size: -
j_call: TRBJ1-2
cdr3_aa: CSVDGAGDGYTF
cdr3_nt: TGCAGCGTTGATGGGGCAGGTGATGGCTACACCTTC

v_call: TRBV19
d_call: -
clone_size: -
j_call: TRBJ1-1
cdr3_aa: CASSMSGSTEAFF
cdr3_nt: TGTGCCAGTAGTATGTCCGGGAGCACTGAAGCTTTCTTT

v_call: TRBV20-1
d_call: -
clone_size: -
j_call: TRBJ2-3
cdr3_aa: CSASASGPSTDTQYF
cdr3_nt: TGCAGTGCTAGTGCAAGCGGGCCCAGCACAGATACGCAGTATTTT

v_call: TRBV4-1
d_call: -
clone_size: -
j_call: TRBJ1-2
cdr3_aa: CASSQGRGGGGYGYTF
cdr3_nt: TGCGCCAGCAGCCAGGGGCGGGGGGGCGGAGGCTATGGCTACACCTTC

v_call: TRBV10-3
d_call: TRBD1
clone_size: -
j_call: TRBJ1-6
cdr3_aa: CAIGGTGDSPLHF
cdr3_nt: TGTGCCATCGGAGGGACAGGGGATTCACCCCTCCACTTT

v_call: TRBV5-6
d_call: TRBD1
clone_size: -
j_call: TRBJ1-1
cdr3_aa: CASSTRQGVLNTEAFF
cdr3_nt: TGTGCCAGCAGCACCCGACAGGGGGTTCTGAACACTGAAGCTTTCTTT

v_call: TRBV4-1
d_call: -
clone_size: -
j_call: TRBJ2-5
cdr3_aa: CASSQRPYRETQYF
cdr3_nt: TGCGCCAGCAGCCAAAGACCATACAGAGAGACCCAGTACTTC

v_call: TRBV19
d_call: TRBD1
clone_size: -
j_call: TRBJ2-7
cdr3_aa: CASSQGGTGAYEQYF
cdr3_nt: TGTGCCAGTAGCCAGGGGGGGACAGGGGCCTACGAGCAGTACTTC

v_call: TRBV5-1
d_call: -
clone_size: -
j_call: TRBJ1-2
cdr3_aa: CASSREGQPAYGYTF
cdr3_nt: TGTGCCAGCAGCAGGGAAGGACAGCCGGCCTATGGCTACACCTTC

v_call: TRBV19
d_call: -
clone_size: once
j_call: TRBJ2-2
cdr3_aa: CASSSGPRDFLFTGELFF
cdr3_nt: TGTGCCAGTAGTAGTGGCCCAAGGGACTTTTTGTTTACCGGGGAGCTGTTTTTT

v_call: TRBV11-2
d_call: TRBD2
clone_size: -
j_call: TRBJ2-2
cdr3_aa: CASSLVPGGGEGNTGELFF
cdr3_nt: TGTGCCAGCAGCTTAGTACCCGGAGGCGGGGAGGGTAACACCGGGGAGCTGTTTTTT

v_call: TRBV15
d_call: -
clone_size: -
j_call: TRBJ1-2
cdr3_aa: CATSSSNRKTSGYGYTF
cdr3_nt: TGTGCCACCAGCAGCTCGAATCGGAAAACCAGCGGATATGGCTACACCTTC

v_call: TRBV2
d_call: TRBD1
clone_size: -
j_call: TRBJ1-1
cdr3_aa: CASGGQGRSNTEAFF
cdr3_nt: TGTGCCAGCGGGGGACAGGGTAGGTCGAACACTGAAGCTTTCTTT

v_call: TRBV7-9
d_call: -
clone_size: -
j_call: TRBJ1-5
cdr3_aa: CASSEGGNQPQHF
cdr3_nt: TGTGCCAGCAGCGAGGGTGGCAATCAGCCCCAGCATTTT

v_call: TRBV7-2
d_call: -
clone_size: -
j_call: TRBJ2-5
cdr3_aa: CASSLSRGRQETQYF
cdr3_nt: TGTGCCAGCAGCTTATCCAGGGGACGGCAAGAGACCCAGTACTTC

v_call: TRBV28
d_call: TRBD1
clone_size: few
j_call: TRBJ2-7
cdr3_aa: CASLGTGVHEQYF
cdr3_nt: TGTGCCAGCCTCGGGACAGGGGTCCACGAGCAGTACTTC

v_call: TRBV30
d_call: TRBD1
clone_size: -
j_call: TRBJ1-6
cdr3_aa: CAWRAGTGARPLHF
cdr3_nt: TGTGCCTGGAGGGCCGGGACAGGGGCTAGACCCCTCCACTTT

v_call: TRBV5-4
d_call: TRBD1
clone_size: -
j_call: TRBJ1-1
cdr3_aa: CASSPGQEQHTEAFF
cdr3_nt: TGTGCCAGCAGCCCCGGACAGGAGCAGCACACTGAAGCTTTCTTT

v_call: TRBV4-1
d_call: TRBD1
clone_size: -
j_call: TRBJ1-1
cdr3_aa: CASSQADRASTEAFF
cdr3_nt: TGCGCCAGCAGCCAAGCGGACAGGGCTTCCACTGAAGCTTTCTTT

v_call: TRBV2
d_call: -
clone_size: few
j_call: TRBJ2-1
cdr3_aa: CASRDRGYLNNEQFF
cdr3_nt: TGTGCCAGCAGAGATAGAGGTTACCTTAACAATGAGCAGTTCTTC

v_call: TRBV19
d_call: -
clone_size: -
j_call: TRBJ2-3
cdr3_aa: CASSIFGGATDTQYF
cdr3_nt: TGTGCCAGTAGTATATTTGGGGGGGCAACAGATACGCAGTATTTT

v_call: TRBV4-2
d_call: TRBD1
clone_size: -
j_call: TRBJ1-1
cdr3_aa: CASSQSGQRNTEAFF
cdr3_nt: TGTGCCAGCAGCCAATCGGGACAGCGGAACACTGAAGCTTTCTTT

v_call: TRBV7-9
d_call: TRBD2
clone_size: -
j_call: TRBJ2-5
cdr3_aa: CASSPSAGEGFQETQYF
cdr3_nt: TGTGCCAGCAGCCCGTCGGCGGGGGAGGGCTTTCAAGAGACCCAGTACTTC

v_call: TRBV7-3
d_call: -
clone_size: -
j_call: TRBJ1-1
cdr3_aa: CASSLTGAAEAFF
cdr3_nt: TGTGCCAGCAGCTTAACAGGGGCCGCTGAAGCTTTCTTT

v_call: TRBV5-1
d_call: TRBD2
clone_size: -
j_call: TRBJ2-5
cdr3_aa: CASRSGVETQYF
cdr3_nt: TGCGCCAGCCGAAGCGGGGTTGAGACCCAGTACTTC

v_call: TRBV9
d_call: -
clone_size: -
j_call: TRBJ2-1
cdr3_aa: CASSGWTGTSYNEQFF
cdr3_nt: TGTGCCAGCAGCGGCTGGACCGGGACTTCCTACAATGAGCAGTTCTTC